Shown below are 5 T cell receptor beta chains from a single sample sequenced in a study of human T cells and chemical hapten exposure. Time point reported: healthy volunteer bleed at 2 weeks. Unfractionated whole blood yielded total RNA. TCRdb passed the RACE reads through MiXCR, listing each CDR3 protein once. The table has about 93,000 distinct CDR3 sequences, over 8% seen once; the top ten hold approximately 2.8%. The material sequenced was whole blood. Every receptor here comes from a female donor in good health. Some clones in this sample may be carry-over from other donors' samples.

CDR3 coding DNA: TGTGCCAGCAGGCGCGGGAGGGCCAGTGAGCAGTTCTTC. It translates to CASRRGRASEQFF. The V and J genes are TRBV19 and TRBJ2-1, with 9 positions matching TRBD2. CDR1 LNHDA and CDR2 SQIVND come from the germline V gene (reference sequence). This CDR3 spans 13 amino acids. The V gene end was trimmed by 9 bases and the J gene end by 9 bases; junction bases not matched to a gene: 9.

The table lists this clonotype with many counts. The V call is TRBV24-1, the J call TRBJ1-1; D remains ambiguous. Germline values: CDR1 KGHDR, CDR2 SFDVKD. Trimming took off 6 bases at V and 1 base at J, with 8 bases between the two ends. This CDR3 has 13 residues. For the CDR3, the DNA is TGTGCCACCAGTCGAGGCGAGAACACTGAAGCTTTCTTT. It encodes CATSRGENTEAFF.

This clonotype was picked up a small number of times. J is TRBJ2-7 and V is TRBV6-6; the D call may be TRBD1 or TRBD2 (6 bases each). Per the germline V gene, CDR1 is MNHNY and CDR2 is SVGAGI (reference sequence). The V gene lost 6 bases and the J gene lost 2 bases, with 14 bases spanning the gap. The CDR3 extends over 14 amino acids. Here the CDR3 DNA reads TGTGCCAGCAGCGGGGGCCTACCTGCCTACGAGCAGTACTTC. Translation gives CASSGGLPAYEQYF.

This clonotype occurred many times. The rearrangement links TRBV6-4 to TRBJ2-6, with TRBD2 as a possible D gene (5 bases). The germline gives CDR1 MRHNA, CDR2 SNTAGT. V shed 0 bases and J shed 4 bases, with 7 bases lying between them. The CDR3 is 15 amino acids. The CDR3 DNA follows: TGTGCCAGCAGTGACTCAAGAGGGGGGGCCAACGTCCTGACTTTC. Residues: CASSDSRGGANVLTF.

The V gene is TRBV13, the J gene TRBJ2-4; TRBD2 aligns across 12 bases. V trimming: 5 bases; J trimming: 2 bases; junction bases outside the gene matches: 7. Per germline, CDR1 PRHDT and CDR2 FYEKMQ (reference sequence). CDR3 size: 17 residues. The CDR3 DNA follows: TGTGCCAGCAGCCCAAGGACTAGCGGGACCCCCAAAAACATTCAGTACTTC. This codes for CASSPRTSGTPKNIQYF.